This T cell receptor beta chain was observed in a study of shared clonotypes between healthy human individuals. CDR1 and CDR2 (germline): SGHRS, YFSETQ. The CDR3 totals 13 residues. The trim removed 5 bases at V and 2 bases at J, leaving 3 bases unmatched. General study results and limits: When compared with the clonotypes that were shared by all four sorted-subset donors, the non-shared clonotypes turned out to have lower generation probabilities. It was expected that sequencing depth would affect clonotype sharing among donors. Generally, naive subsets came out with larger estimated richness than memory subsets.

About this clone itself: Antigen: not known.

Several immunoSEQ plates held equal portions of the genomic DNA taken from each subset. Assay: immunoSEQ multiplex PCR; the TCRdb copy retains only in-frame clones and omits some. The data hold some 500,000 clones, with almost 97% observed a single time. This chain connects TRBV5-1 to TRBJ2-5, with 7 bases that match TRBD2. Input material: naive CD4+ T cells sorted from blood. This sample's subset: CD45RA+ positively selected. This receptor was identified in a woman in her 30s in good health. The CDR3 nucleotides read TGCGCCAGCAGACGGGGGGAGCAAGAGACCCAGTACTTC. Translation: CASRRGEQETQYF. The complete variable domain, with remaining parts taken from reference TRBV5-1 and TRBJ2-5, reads KAGVTQTPRYLIKTRGQQVTLSCSPISGHRSVSWYQQTPGQGLQFLFEYFSETQRNKGNFPGRFSGRQFSNSRSEMNVSTLELGDSALYLCASRRGEQETQYFGPGTRLLVL.